What follows is one T cell receptor beta chain and its context. Antigen: not known. Mixed chimerism was transient after nonmyeloablative marrow transplants from related graft donors. This record comes from a study of Tregs in tolerant kidney transplant recipients. Whole-study findings and limits: Few patients were studied, so findings need validation in larger groups. Activated donor B cell expansion appeared to reveal the most relevant donor-specific TCRbeta repertoire.

The assay was immunoSEQ multiplex PCR, and TCRdb's table has in-frame clones only and misses some. Here the sample spans roughly 64,000 clones, about 90% being singletons. Germline CDR1 and CDR2: ENHRY and SYGVKD. Trimming took 0 bases from V and 3 from J; bases not matched to a gene: 3. The CDR3 totals 16 residues. Specimen: CD4+ T cells from blood (PBMCs), collected 6 months after the transplant. The sequence came from a human patient who received a combined kidney and bone marrow transplant. Some T cells could come from the graft donor. The chain combines TRBV10-3 with TRBJ2-3; TRBD1 aligns across 10 bases. The CDR3 loop reads CAISESRTGGTDTQYF. The CDR3 bases are TGTGCCATCAGTGAGTCTAGGACAGGGGGAACAGATACGCAGTATTTT.